Below are 8 T cell receptor beta chains sequenced from a single sample in a study of T-cell reconstitution after alpha-beta-depleted transplantation in children. Researchers prepared the TCRbeta library using unique molecular identifiers, the study reports. TCRdb independently ran MiXCR on the PCR reads; one entry per CDR3 protein. The table includes about 980,000 distinct CDR3 sequences, around 30% detected once. Specimen: PBMCs, mostly from graft donor cells, collected 360 days after TCRalphabeta/CD19-depleted stem cell transplant. The receptors were sampled from a boy in the first two years of life who had a stem cell transplant for SCID, so the T cells may come from the graft donor.

The chain uses TRBV7-2 and TRBJ2-7; 8 bases agree with TRBD2. With 7 bases clipped from V and 3 bases from J, the junction kept 5 bases outside the gene matches. CDR3 size: 13 residues. Germline V gene sequence: CDR1 SGHTA, CDR2 FQGNSA. This chain's CDR3 is CASTRGGNYEQYF. The DNA for the CDR3 is TGTGCCAGCACCCGCGGGGGGAACTACGAGCAGTACTTC.

In its sample, this clonotype was seen a few times. The chain carries TRBV28 and TRBJ2-7; D perhaps matches TRBD2 (6 bases). The CDR3 extends over 14 amino acids. Trimming cost V 6 bases and J 3 bases, with 15 bases left between them. Germline V CDR1 and CDR2: MDHEN, SYDVKM. The DNA for the CDR3 is TGTGCCAGCAGCCTCACGTGGGGGGTCTACGAGCAGTACTTC. This codes for CASSLTWGVYEQYF.

The rearrangement joins TRBV7-2 to TRBJ2-3, with TRBD1 identical over 9 bases. The CDR3 is made up of 14 amino acids. V lost 8 bases, J lost 1 base, and 4 bases stayed unmatched. The germline V gene has CDR1 SGHTA and CDR2 FQGNSA. DNA for the CDR3: TGTGCCAGCGGAACAGGGGGCGGCACAGATACGCAGTATTTT. Its protein product is CASGTGGGTDTQYF.

This sequence joins TRBV3-1 and TRBJ2-7; no reliable D call. Trimming took off 5 bases at V and 5 bases at J, with 13 bases between the two ends. In germline, CDR1 is LGHDT, CDR2 YNNKEL (reference sequence). This CDR3 has 13 amino acids. This CDR3 is CASSGQALHEQYF. CDR3 sequence (DNA): TGTGCCAGCAGCGGGCAGGCCCTCCACGAGCAGTACTTC.

The chain links TRBV20-1 to TRBJ2-2; D ambiguous. From germline, CDR1 is DFQATT and CDR2 SNEGSKA (reference sequence). The CDR3 spans 14 residues. Trimming removed 5 bases at V and 1 base at J, with 11 bases between. Here the CDR3 reads CSASGWGNTGELFF. DNA for the CDR3: TGCAGTGCTTCTGGTTGGGGGAACACCGGGGAGCTGTTTTTT.

This clonotype was detected only a few times. The chain carries TRBV7-2 and TRBJ2-5, with D hard to call. CDR3 length: 14 residues. The V end lost 3 bases, the J end lost 4 bases, and 12 bases lay between the germline ends. Per germline, CDR1 SGHTA and CDR2 FQGNSA. CDR3 coding DNA: TGTGCCAGCAGCTTGGGTTGGGTTGGAGAGACCCAGTACTTC. This encodes CASSLGWVGETQYF.

The CDR3 DNA follows: TGTGCCAGCAGCTTAGCGTCCCATGAGCAGTTCTTC. Its translation: CASSLASHEQFF. This sequence joins TRBV7-8 and TRBJ2-1; no clear D. Germline values: CDR1 SGHVS, CDR2 FQNEAQ. The CDR3 spans 12 residues. V was clipped by 0 bases and J by 8 bases, with 5 bases between them.

This clonotype has just a few counts. The rearrangement links TRBV6-1 to TRBJ2-3; D might be TRBD2 (6 bases). The V gene's germline CDR1 is MNHNS and CDR2 SASEGT. The CDR3 sequence is 14 residues long. V dropped 8 bases and J dropped 2 bases, with 14 bases sitting between them. The CDR3 DNA follows: TGTGCCAGCTGCTTAGGGGACTTCACAGATACGCAGTATTTT. It is translated as CASCLGDFTDTQYF.